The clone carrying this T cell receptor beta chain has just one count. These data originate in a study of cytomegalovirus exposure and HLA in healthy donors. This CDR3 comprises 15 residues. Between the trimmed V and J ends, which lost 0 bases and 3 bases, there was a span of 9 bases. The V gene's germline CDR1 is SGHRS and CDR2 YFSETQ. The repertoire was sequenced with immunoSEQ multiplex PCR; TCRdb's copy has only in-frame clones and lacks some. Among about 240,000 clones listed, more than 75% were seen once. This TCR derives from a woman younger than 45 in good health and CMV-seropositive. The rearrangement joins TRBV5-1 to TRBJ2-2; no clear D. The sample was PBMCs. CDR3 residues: CASSLVVADTGELFF. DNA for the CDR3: TGCGCCAGCAGCTTGGTGGTTGCGGACACCGGGGAGCTGTTTTTT.